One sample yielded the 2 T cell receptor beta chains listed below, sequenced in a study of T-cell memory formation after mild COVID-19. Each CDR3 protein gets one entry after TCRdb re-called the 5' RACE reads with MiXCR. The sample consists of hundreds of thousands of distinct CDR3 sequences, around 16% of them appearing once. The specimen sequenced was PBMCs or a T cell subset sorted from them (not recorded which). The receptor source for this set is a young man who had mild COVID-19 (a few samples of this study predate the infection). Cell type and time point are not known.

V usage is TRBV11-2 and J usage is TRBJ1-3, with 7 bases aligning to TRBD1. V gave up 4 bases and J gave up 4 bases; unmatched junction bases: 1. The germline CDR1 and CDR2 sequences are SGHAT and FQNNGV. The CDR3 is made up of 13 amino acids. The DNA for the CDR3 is TGTGCCAGCAGCTCGGACAGGGGAAACACCATATATTTT. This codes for CASSSDRGNTIYF.

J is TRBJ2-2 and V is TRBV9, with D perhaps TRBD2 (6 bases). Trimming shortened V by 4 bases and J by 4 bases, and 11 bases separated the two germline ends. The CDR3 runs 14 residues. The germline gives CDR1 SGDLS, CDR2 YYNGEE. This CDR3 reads CASSFGGGTGELFF. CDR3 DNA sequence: TGTGCCAGCAGCTTCGGGGGTGGCACCGGGGAGCTGTTTTTT.